This T cell receptor beta chain was sequenced during a study of T cells in Graves' hyperthyroidism and ophthalmopathy. In its sample, this clonotype was seen many times. TCR beta CDR3 sequences were amplified from RNA transcripts. The primer set for the first-round RT-PCR of the TCR CDR3 was HTBI. One entry per CDR3 protein results from TCRdb running MiXCR on the multiplex PCR reads. The sample shows about 290,000 distinct CDR3 sequences, over 15% of them seen only once. Trimming took off 0 bases at V and 9 bases at J, with 12 bases between the two ends. The CDR3 loop spans 14 amino acids. The chain is built from TRBV12-3 or TRBV12-4 and TRBJ2-4, with D perhaps matching TRBD2 (6 bases). This sequence was found in an older woman with Graves' ophthalmopathy. The sample consisted of blood. The CDR3 DNA follows: TGTGCCAGCAGTTTAGCCCAGGGTAGCGGCATTCAGTACTTC. Translation: CASSLAQGSGIQYF.